One sample yielded the 30 T cell receptor beta chains listed below, sequenced in a study of blood T cell repertoires in COVID-19 (dated by TCRdb to about 2020). Library preparation used the immunoSEQ multiplex PCR assay. This is the immuneACCESS table as TCRdb keeps it, with only in-frame sequences that have V and J called. A part of the clones is gone; compared with another copy, unresolved V genes explain less than half, and the rest is unexplained. This sample has over 60,000 clones in its table, and about 80% of those were observed once. 10% to 15% of the sample rests with the top ten. Sequenced input: peripheral blood. These receptors all come from a human donor in a cohort sampled during active COVID-19.

The CDR3 loop reads CASSLQGNRGYTF. The CDR3 bases are TGTGCCAGCAGTTTACAGGGAAATCGTGGCTACACCTTC. The chain links TRBV27 to TRBJ1-2; TRBD1 might be the D (5 bases). Germline-derived CDR1 and CDR2 are MNHEY and SMNVEV (reference sequence). Trimming shortened V by 2 bases and J by 7 bases, and 11 bases separated the two germline ends. The CDR3 runs to 13 residues.

The chain combines TRBV10-3 with TRBJ2-3; 13 bases match TRBD2. Germline V gene data show CDR1 as ENHRY and CDR2 as SYGVKD. The CDR3 runs to 15 residues. The ends lost 6 bases at V and 1 base at J; junction bases unmatched: 1. CDR3 nucleotide sequence: TGTGCCATCAGCGGACTAGCGGGGGGCACAGATACGCAGTATTTT. Its protein is CAISGLAGGTDTQYF.

The chain employs TRBV5-1 and TRBJ2-2; TRBD1 aligns across 8 bases. CDR3 length: 16 amino acids. CDR1 and CDR2 (germline): SGHRS, YFSETQ. V shed 2 bases and J 2 bases; nucleotides not matched to a gene: 5. The CDR3 loop is CASSLTGQGNTGELFF. The CDR3 DNA is TGCGCCAGCAGCTTAACAGGACAGGGTAACACCGGGGAGCTGTTTTTT. Combining the CDR3 with reference TRBV5-1 and TRBJ2-2 gives the whole variable domain KAGVTQTPRYLIKTRGQQVTLSCSPISGHRSVSWYQQTPGQGLQFLFEYFSETQRNKGNFPGRFSGRQFSNSRSEMNVSTLELGDSALYLCASSLTGQGNTGELFFGEGSRLTVL.

This chain connects TRBV5-1 to TRBJ1-1; no firm D call. V lost 7 bases, J lost 1 base, and 17 bases lay in between. Germline V gives CDR1 SGHRS, CDR2 YFSETQ. The CDR3 length is 15 residues. The CDR3 loop is CASAWSPEGNTEAFF. CDR3 DNA: TGCGCCAGCGCTTGGAGCCCCGAGGGGAACACTGAAGCTTTCTTT.

The chain is built from TRBV10-3 and TRBJ2-1; D gene ambiguous. V was cut by 0 bases and J by 10 bases, with 13 bases left in between. Germline CDR1 ENHRY, CDR2 SYGVKD. The CDR3 is 14 amino acids. DNA for the CDR3: TGTGCCATCAGTGAGTCCGCCGGTATCGAGGAGCAGTTCTTC. Translated, it gives CAISESAGIEEQFF.

The chain is built from TRBV9 and TRBJ1-4; tentative D call: TRBD1 (6 bases). Trimming removed 0 bases at V and 3 bases at J, with 6 bases between. Germline assignment: CDR1 SGDLS and CDR2 YYNGEE. CDR3 size: 14 residues. CDR3: CASSVGTANEKLFF. For the CDR3, the DNA is TGTGCCAGCAGCGTAGGGACAGCTAATGAAAAACTGTTTTTT.

The V gene is TRBV9, the J gene TRBJ2-1; 8 bases fit TRBD1. Losses at the gene ends were 4 bases for V and 3 bases for J; bases not matched to a gene: 3. The CDR3 runs 14 residues. Germline CDR1 and CDR2: SGDLS and YYNGEE. Here the CDR3 reads CASSMTGDYNEQFF. The CDR3 DNA follows: TGTGCCAGCAGCATGACAGGGGACTACAATGAGCAGTTCTTC.

This chain connects TRBV2 to TRBJ2-4; D is unclear. The CDR3 runs to 12 residues. Trimming removed 7 bases at V and 4 bases at J, with 8 bases between. Germline CDR1 SNHLY, CDR2 FYNNEI. The chain's CDR3 is CASKWAKNIQYF. In nucleotides, the CDR3 is TGTGCCAGCAAATGGGCGAAAAACATTCAGTACTTC.

The V and J genes are TRBV12-3 or TRBV12-4 and TRBJ2-5; tentative D call: TRBD2 (6 bases). The CDR3 contains 13 residues. V was clipped by 3 bases and J by 1 base, with 6 bases between them. Here the CDR3 reads CASSFGGQETQYF. DNA of the CDR3: TGTGCCAGCAGTTTCGGGGGCCAAGAGACCCAGTACTTC.

The chain couples TRBV19 to TRBJ2-7; TRBD1 aligns across 8 bases. V was pared by 4 bases and J by 9 bases, with 8 bases of the junction left unmatched. The CDR3 is 13 residues long. Germline CDR1 is LNHDA and CDR2 is SQIVND (reference sequence). For the CDR3, the DNA is TGTGCCAGTAGTACCCAACGGGGGACAGGGCAGTACTTC. As protein: CASSTQRGTGQYF.

This sequence joins TRBV5-1 and TRBJ1-1; D call uncertain. The CDR3 extends over 12 amino acids. From germline, CDR1 is SGHRS and CDR2 YFSETQ. V dropped 3 bases and J dropped 7 bases, with 10 bases sitting between them. The CDR3 DNA is TGCGCCAGCAGCTCCTTGCGGGGTGAAGCTTTCTTT. Translation gives CASSSLRGEAFF.

The rearrangement links TRBV29-1 to TRBJ1-4; D remains unclear. The CDR3 extends over 15 amino acids. Germline loops: CDR1 SQVTM, CDR2 ANQGSEA. Trimming left V 6 bases short and J 2 bases short, with 16 bases between. The chain's CDR3 is CSVTKGGITNEKLFF. As DNA, the CDR3 is TGCAGCGTCACTAAGGGAGGGATTACTAATGAAAAACTGTTTTTT.

The gene calls are TRBV14 and TRBJ2-7, with 7 positions matching TRBD1. Germline V lookup: CDR1 SGHDN, CDR2 FVKESK. Unmatched junction bases numbered 5, after V lost 3 bases and J lost 6 bases. The CDR3 has 13 residues. The CDR3 DNA is TGTGCCAGCAGCCAGACAGGGTTTGGCGAGCAGTACTTC. Translating it yields CASSQTGFGEQYF.

The chain recombines TRBV25-1 with TRBJ2-1, with a possible D match to TRBD1 (6 bases). CDR1 MGHDK and CDR2 SYGVNS come from the germline V gene. V dropped 7 bases and J dropped 0 bases, with 13 bases sitting between them. This CDR3 comprises 15 residues. CDR3 residues: CASTVGTSSYNEQFF. As DNA, the CDR3 is TGTGCCAGCACAGTCGGGACAAGCTCCTACAATGAGCAGTTCTTC.

The chain uses TRBV5-4 and TRBJ2-6; D might be TRBD2 (6 bases). Trimming took off 4 bases at V and 0 bases at J, with 14 bases between the two ends. This CDR3 has 17 amino acids. Germline CDR1 is SGHNT and CDR2 is YYREEE (reference sequence). CDR3 in DNA: TGTGCCAGCAGCGACGCGGGGCGAAGCTCTGGGGCCAACGTCCTGACTTTC. Its translation: CASSDAGRSSGANVLTF.

The chain carries TRBV5-1 and TRBJ2-3; 10 positions match TRBD2. V lost 7 bases, J lost 6 bases, and 11 bases stayed unmatched. The CDR3 runs to 15 residues. Germline V CDR1 and CDR2: SGHRS, YFSETQ. The CDR3 sequence is CASGPRASGSDTQYF. The CDR3, as DNA: TGCGCCAGCGGCCCCCGGGCTAGCGGGAGTGATACGCAGTATTTT.

This rearrangement joins TRBV3-1 (or the pseudogene TRBV3-2) to TRBJ1-2; possible D gene TRBD1, 5 bases. In germline, CDR1 is LGHDT, CDR2 YNNKEL (reference sequence). This CDR3 contains 13 residues. V was clipped by 4 bases and J by 0 bases, with 6 bases between them. The CDR3 DNA follows: TGTGCCAGCAGCCTGACAGCTAACTATGGCTACACCTTC. This encodes CASSLTANYGYTF.

This clone was detected only once. J is TRBJ1-4 and V is TRBV6-6; a weak D match, TRBD1 (5 bases). V was clipped by 5 bases and J by 7 bases, with 14 bases between them. Germline V gene sequence: CDR1 MNHNY, CDR2 SVGAGI (reference sequence). The CDR3 is made up of 14 amino acids. Written as DNA, the CDR3 is TGTGCCAGCAGTAGTGAGGCTAGGGGTGAAAAACTGTTTTTT. It is translated as CASSSEARGEKLFF.

This chain joins TRBV14 and TRBJ1-2; 8 bases align to TRBD1. V lost 2 bases and J lost 3; bases outside the gene matches: 2. The CDR3 extends over 14 amino acids. The V gene's germline CDR1 is SGHDN and CDR2 FVKESK. The CDR3, as DNA: TGTGCCAGCAGCCAACAACAGGGGGACTATGGCTACACCTTC. Encoded protein: CASSQQQGDYGYTF.

V usage is TRBV19 and J usage is TRBJ2-7; D perhaps matches TRBD2 (6 bases). Trimming stripped 6 bases from V and 6 bases from J, with 18 bases between. CDR1 is LNHDA, CDR2 SQIVND, per germline (reference sequence). The CDR3 loop spans 14 amino acids. Here the CDR3 reads CASSPGTGVGEQYF. The CDR3 DNA sequence: TGTGCCAGTAGCCCTGGGACTGGAGTTGGCGAGCAGTACTTC.

The chain has TRBV5-1 and TRBJ2-2, with a weak D call TRBD1 (5 bases). CDR1 and CDR2 (germline): SGHRS, YFSETQ. Trimming pared 2 bases from V and 0 bases from J, leaving 8 bases between. The CDR3 contains 15 residues. CDR3 sequence (DNA): TGCGCCAGCAGCTTAAGGGGTCCGAACACCGGGGAGCTGTTTTTT. Translation gives CASSLRGPNTGELFF.

V gene TRBV2 combines with J gene TRBJ1-2; TRBD1 matches 9 bases. The CDR3 totals 14 residues. The germline V gene encodes CDR1 SNHLY and CDR2 FYNNEI. The ends lost 4 bases at V and 6 bases at J; junction bases unmatched: 6. CDR3 DNA: TGTGCCAGCAGTGGCGAGGGACAGGGAGATGGCTACACCTTC. The encoded protein is CASSGEGQGDGYTF. Filled out from reference TRBV2 and TRBJ1-2, the complete variable domain reads EPEVTQTPSHQVTQMGQEVILRCVPISNHLYFYWYRQILGQKVEFLVSFYNNEISEKSEIFDDQFSVERPDGSNFTLKIRSTKLEDSAMYFCASSGEGQGDGYTFGSGTRLTVV.

This rearrangement joins TRBV3-1 (or the pseudogene TRBV3-2) to TRBJ2-3; 7 bases are shared with TRBD1. The V gene end was trimmed by 4 bases and the J gene end by 0 bases; junction bases not matched to a gene: 7. CDR1 and CDR2 from the germline V gene are LGHDT and YNNKEL (reference sequence). This CDR3 region has 16 residues. This chain's CDR3 is CASSRTGQESTDTQYF. Here the CDR3 DNA reads TGTGCCAGCAGCCGGACCGGACAGGAGAGCACAGATACGCAGTATTTT.

The rearrangement links TRBV5-6 to TRBJ1-5; 8 positions match TRBD1. The junction had 7 bases not matched to a gene; V was cut back by 0 bases and J by 2 bases. CDR3 length: 17 residues. Germline V CDR1 and CDR2: SGHDT, YYEEEE. The CDR3 region is CASSLGQGTDGNQPQHF. The CDR3 coding sequence is TGTGCCAGCAGCTTGGGACAGGGGACGGATGGCAATCAGCCCCAGCATTTT. Filled out from reference TRBV5-6 and TRBJ1-5, the complete variable domain reads DAGVTQSPTHLIKTRGQQVTLRCSPKSGHDTVSWYQQALGQGPQFIFQYYEEEERQRGNFPDRFSGHQFPNYSSELNVNALLLGDSALYLCASSLGQGTDGNQPQHFGDGTRLSIL.

The chain combines TRBV6-5 with TRBJ2-2; TRBD1 matches at 10 bases. Trimming at V came to 7 bases and at J to 2 bases, leaving 4 bases not matched to a gene. This CDR3 comprises 15 residues. The V gene's germline CDR1 is MNHEY and CDR2 SVGAGI. The DNA for the CDR3 is TGTGCCAGCAACCGACAGGGGGCAAACACCGGGGAGCTGTTTTTT. This translates into CASNRQGANTGELFF.

This clone was picked up many times. This chain uses TRBV3-1 (or the pseudogene TRBV3-2) with TRBJ2-4; a weak D match, TRBD2 (6 bases). V was cut by 1 base and J by 6 bases, with 7 bases left in between. There are 13 residues in the CDR3. Germline V gene lookup returns CDR1 LGHDT and CDR2 YNNKEL (reference sequence). The CDR3 loop is CASSQGEVNIQYF. Written as DNA, the CDR3 is TGTGCCAGCAGCCAAGGGGAGGTAAACATTCAGTACTTC.

V and J are TRBV5-1 and TRBJ2-1; 7 positions agree with TRBD2. The CDR3 contains 14 residues. CDR1 SGHRS and CDR2 YFSETQ come from the germline V gene. Trimming at V came to 4 bases and at J to 7 bases, leaving 8 bases not matched to a gene. This chain's CDR3 is CASSRTSVVNEQFF. CDR3 nucleotides: TGCGCCAGCAGCAGAACTAGCGTGGTAAATGAGCAGTTCTTC. Using reference TRBV5-1 and TRBJ2-1 for the parts outside the CDR3, the full variable domain is KAGVTQTPRYLIKTRGQQVTLSCSPISGHRSVSWYQQTPGQGLQFLFEYFSETQRNKGNFPGRFSGRQFSNSRSEMNVSTLELGDSALYLCASSRTSVVNEQFFGPGTRLTVL.

The rearrangement links TRBV30 to TRBJ1-1, with D uncertain. V was trimmed by 0 bases and J by 1 base, leaving 9 bases between them. The germline gives CDR1 GTSNPN, CDR2 SVGIG (reference sequence). The length of the CDR3 is 14 residues. This CDR3 is CAWSVNPRNTEAFF. CDR3 DNA sequence: TGTGCCTGGAGTGTAAATCCTCGGAACACTGAAGCTTTCTTT.

The chain carries TRBV5-1 and TRBJ2-2; D possibly corresponds to TRBD2 (5 bases). This CDR3 is 16 amino acids long. Trimming removed 0 bases from V and 4 bases from J, with 13 bases in between. CDR1 and CDR2 (germline): SGHRS, YFSETQ. This CDR3 reads CASSLGPGRSTGELFF. CDR3 DNA sequence: TGCGCCAGCAGCTTGGGTCCGGGGAGATCCACCGGGGAGCTGTTTTTT.

Here the CDR3 reads CASSYSGQGARWELFF. CDR3 in DNA: TGTGCCAGCAGTTACTCAGGGCAGGGGGCAAGGTGGGAGCTGTTTTTT. The rearrangement joins TRBV6-5 to TRBJ2-2; TRBD1 aligns across 8 bases. The CDR3 totals 16 residues. V shed 0 bases and J 9 bases; nucleotides not matched to a gene: 9. Germline V CDR1 and CDR2: MNHEY, SVGAGI.